This TCR beta chain derives from a study of PD-1 blockade in classical Hodgkin lymphoma. The data were produced by immunoSEQ multiplex PCR, yet TCRdb's version contains in-frame clones alone and is incomplete. This sample yields under 95,000 clones, of which roughly 91% are seen a single time; about 8% belongs to the top ten. Concerning this clone itself: Its antigen is unknown.

Every patient was affected by relapse after autologous stem cell transplantation, while exposure to brentuximab vedotin was not uniform. The best responses consisted of complete response, partial response or progressive disease. This CDR3 contains 13 residues. Germline V gene data show CDR1 as SNHLY and CDR2 as FYNNEI. The ends lost 7 bases at V and 7 bases at J; junction bases unmatched: 5. Findings of the study overall: CD4+ TCR diversity climbed significantly by C4D1, unlike CD8+ TCR diversity. Complete responders had baseline diversity similar to newly diagnosed patients. Exclusion applied to patients who initiated nivolumab less than 1 year following ASCT.

The gene calls are TRBV2 and TRBJ2-7, with TRBD1 identical over 12 bases. This clonotype originated in a human donor with classical Hodgkin lymphoma. Sequencing used peripheral blood mononuclear cells (PBMCs), obtained at baseline. As DNA, the CDR3 is TGTGCCAGCACGGGACAGGGGGCGAGGGAGCAGTACTTC. Residues: CASTGQGAREQYF.